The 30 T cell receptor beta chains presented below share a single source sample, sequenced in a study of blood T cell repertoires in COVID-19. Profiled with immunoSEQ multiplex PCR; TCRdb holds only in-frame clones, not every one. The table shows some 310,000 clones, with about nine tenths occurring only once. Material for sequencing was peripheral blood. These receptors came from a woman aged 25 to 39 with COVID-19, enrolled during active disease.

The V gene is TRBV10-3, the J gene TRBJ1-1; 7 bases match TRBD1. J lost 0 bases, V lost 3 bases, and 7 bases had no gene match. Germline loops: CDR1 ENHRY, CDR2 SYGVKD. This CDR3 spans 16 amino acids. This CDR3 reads CAISDPTTGMNTEAFF. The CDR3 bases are TGTGCCATCAGTGACCCCACGACAGGGATGAACACTGAAGCTTTCTTT.

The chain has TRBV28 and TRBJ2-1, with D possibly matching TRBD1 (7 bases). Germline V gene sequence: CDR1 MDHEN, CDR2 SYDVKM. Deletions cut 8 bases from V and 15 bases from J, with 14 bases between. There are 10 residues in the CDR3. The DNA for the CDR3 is TGTGCCAGCGCGGGGACAGCTACGTTCTTC. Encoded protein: CASAGTATFF.

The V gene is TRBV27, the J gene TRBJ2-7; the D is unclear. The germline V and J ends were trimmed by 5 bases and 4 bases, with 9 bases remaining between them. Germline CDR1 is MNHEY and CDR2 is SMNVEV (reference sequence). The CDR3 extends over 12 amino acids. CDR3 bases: TGTGCCAGCAGTCCGACACCGTACGAGCAGTACTTC. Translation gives CASSPTPYEQYF.

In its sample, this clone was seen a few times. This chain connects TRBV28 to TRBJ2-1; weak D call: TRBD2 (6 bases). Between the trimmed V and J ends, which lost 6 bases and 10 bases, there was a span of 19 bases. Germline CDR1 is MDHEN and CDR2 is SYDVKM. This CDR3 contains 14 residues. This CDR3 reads CASRTSRGAREQFF. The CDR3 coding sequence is TGTGCCAGCAGAACATCGCGGGGCGCCCGGGAGCAGTTCTTC.

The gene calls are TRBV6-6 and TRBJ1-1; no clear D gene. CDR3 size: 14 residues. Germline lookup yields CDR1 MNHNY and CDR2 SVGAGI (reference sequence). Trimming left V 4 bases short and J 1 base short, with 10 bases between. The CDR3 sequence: CASSSEVSNTEAFF. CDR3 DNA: TGTGCCAGCAGTTCCGAGGTTTCGAACACTGAAGCTTTCTTT.

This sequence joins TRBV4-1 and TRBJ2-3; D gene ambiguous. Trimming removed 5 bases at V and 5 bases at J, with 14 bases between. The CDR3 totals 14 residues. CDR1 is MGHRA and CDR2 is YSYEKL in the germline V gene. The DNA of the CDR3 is TGCGCCAGCAGCTCGCCCCCGGAGAGAGATACGCAGTATTTT. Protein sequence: CASSSPPERDTQYF.

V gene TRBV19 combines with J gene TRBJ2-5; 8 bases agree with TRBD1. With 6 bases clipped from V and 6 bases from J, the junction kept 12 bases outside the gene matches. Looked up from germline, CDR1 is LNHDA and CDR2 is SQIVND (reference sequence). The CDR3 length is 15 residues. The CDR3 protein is CASSIRGQGRKTQYF. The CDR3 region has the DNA TGTGCCAGTAGCATTAGAGGACAGGGAAGGAAGACCCAGTACTTC.

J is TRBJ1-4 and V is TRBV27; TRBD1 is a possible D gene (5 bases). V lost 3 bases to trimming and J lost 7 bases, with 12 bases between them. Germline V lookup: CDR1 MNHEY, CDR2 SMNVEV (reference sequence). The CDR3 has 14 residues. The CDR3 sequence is CASSFRGSAEKLFF. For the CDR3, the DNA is TGTGCCAGCAGTTTTCGGGGGTCGGCTGAAAAACTGTTTTTT.

In DNA, the CDR3 is TGTGCGGCGGCGAGATTTCTCACCGGGGAGCTGTTTTTT. This translates into CAAARFLTGELFF. The chain links TRBV6-5 to TRBJ2-2; D is unresolved. This CDR3 is built from 13 residues. CDR1 MNHEY and CDR2 SVGAGI come from the germline V gene.

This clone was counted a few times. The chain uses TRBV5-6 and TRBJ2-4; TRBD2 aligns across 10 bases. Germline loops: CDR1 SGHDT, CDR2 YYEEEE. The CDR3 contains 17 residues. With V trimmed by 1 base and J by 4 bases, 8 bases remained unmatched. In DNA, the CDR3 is TGTGCCAGCAGCTTGACTAGCGGGACTATGGTAAAAAACATTCAGTACTTC. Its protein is CASSLTSGTMVKNIQYF.

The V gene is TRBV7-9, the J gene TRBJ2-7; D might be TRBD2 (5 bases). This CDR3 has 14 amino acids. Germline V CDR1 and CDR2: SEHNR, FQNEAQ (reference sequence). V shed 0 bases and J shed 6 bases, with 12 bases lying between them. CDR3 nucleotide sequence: TGTGCCAGCAGCTTAGCGGGCGGGTTTGGCGAGCAGTACTTC. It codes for CASSLAGGFGEQYF.

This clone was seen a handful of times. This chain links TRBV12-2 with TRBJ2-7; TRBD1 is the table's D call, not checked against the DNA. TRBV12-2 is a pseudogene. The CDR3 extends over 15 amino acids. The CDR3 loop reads CASRSTGVSSYEQYF. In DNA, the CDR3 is TGTGCAAGTCGCTCGACAGGGGTCAGCTCCTACGAGCAGTACTTC.

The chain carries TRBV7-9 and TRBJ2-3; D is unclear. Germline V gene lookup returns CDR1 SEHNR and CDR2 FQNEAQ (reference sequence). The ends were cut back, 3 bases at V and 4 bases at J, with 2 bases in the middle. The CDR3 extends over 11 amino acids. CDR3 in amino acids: CASSFSDTQYF. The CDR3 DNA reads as TGTGCCAGCAGCTTCTCAGATACGCAGTATTTT.

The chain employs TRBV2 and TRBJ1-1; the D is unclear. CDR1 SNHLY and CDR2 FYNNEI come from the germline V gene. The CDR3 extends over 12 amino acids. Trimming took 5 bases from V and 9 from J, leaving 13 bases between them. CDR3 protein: CASSQREGKAFF. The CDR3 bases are TGTGCCAGCAGTCAGAGGGAAGGGAAAGCTTTCTTT.

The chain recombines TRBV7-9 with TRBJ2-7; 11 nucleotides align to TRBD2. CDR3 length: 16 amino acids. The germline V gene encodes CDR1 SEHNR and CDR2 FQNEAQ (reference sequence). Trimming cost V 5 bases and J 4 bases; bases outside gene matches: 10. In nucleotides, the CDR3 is TGTGCCAGCAGCCAAGAGGCTAGCGGGAGGTCGTACGAGCAGTACTTC. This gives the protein CASSQEASGRSYEQYF.

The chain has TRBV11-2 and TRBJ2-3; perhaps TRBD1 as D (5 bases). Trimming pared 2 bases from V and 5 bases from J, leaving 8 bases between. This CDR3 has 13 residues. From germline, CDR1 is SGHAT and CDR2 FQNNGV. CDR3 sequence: CASSLSQGDTQYF. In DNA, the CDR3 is TGTGCCAGCAGCTTATCTCAGGGAGATACGCAGTATTTT.

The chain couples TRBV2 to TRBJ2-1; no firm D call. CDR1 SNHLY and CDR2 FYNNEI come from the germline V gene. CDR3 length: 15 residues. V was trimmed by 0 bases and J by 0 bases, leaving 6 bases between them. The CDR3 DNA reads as TGTGCCAGCAGTGAAGCACACAGCTCCTACAATGAGCAGTTCTTC. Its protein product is CASSEAHSSYNEQFF.

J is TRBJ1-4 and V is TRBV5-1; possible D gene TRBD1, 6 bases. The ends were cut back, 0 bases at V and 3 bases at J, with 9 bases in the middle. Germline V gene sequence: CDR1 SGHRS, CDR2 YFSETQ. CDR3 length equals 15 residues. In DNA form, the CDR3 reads TGCGCCAGCAGCTTGGGTGGACAGCCTAATGAAAAACTGTTTTTT. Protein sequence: CASSLGGQPNEKLFF. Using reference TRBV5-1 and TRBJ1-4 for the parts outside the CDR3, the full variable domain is KAGVTQTPRYLIKTRGQQVTLSCSPISGHRSVSWYQQTPGQGLQFLFEYFSETQRNKGNFPGRFSGRQFSNSRSEMNVSTLELGDSALYLCASSLGGQPNEKLFFGSGTQLSVL.

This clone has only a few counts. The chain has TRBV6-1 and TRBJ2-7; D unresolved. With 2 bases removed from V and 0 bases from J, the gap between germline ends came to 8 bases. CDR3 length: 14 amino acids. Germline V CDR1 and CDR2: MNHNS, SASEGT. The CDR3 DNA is TGTGCCAGCAGTGAATCCTGGCCCTCCTACGAGCAGTACTTC. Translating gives CASSESWPSYEQYF.

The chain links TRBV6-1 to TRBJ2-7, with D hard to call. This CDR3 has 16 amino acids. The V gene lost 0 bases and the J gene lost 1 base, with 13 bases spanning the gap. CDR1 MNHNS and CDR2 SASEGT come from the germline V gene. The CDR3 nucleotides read TGTGCCAGCAGTGAAGCGGCCTCCCCACGTTCCTACGAGCAGTACTTC. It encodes CASSEAASPRSYEQYF.

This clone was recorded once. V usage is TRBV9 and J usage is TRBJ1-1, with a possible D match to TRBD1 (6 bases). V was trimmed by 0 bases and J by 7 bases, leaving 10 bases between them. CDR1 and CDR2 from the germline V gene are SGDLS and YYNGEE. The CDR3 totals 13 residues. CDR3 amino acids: CASSVAGVGEAFF. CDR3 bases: TGTGCCAGCAGCGTAGCAGGGGTTGGTGAAGCTTTCTTT. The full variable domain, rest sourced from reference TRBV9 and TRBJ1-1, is DSGVTQTPKHLITATGQRVTLRCSPRSGDLSVYWYQQSLDQGLQFLIQYYNGEERAKGNILERFSAQQFPDLHSELNLSSLELGDSALYFCASSVAGVGEAFFGQGTRLTVV.

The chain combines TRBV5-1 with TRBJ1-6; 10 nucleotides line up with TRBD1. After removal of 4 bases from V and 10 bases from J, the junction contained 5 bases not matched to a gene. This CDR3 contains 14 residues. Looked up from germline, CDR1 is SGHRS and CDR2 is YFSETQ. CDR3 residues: CASSPRQGASPLHF. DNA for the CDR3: TGCGCCAGCAGCCCAAGACAGGGGGCCTCACCCCTCCACTTT.

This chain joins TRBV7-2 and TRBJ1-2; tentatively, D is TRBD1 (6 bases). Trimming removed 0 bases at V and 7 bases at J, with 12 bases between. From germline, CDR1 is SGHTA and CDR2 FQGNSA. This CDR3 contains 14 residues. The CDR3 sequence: CASSLAPSGAGYTF. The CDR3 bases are TGTGCCAGCAGCTTAGCGCCTTCAGGGGCTGGCTACACCTTC. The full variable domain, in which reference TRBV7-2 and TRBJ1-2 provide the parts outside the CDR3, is GAGVSQSPSNKVTEKGKDVELRCDPISGHTALYWYRQSLGQGLEFLIYFQGNSAPDKSGLPSDRFSAERTGGSVSTLTIQRTQQEDSAVYLCASSLAPSGAGYTFGSGTRLTVV.

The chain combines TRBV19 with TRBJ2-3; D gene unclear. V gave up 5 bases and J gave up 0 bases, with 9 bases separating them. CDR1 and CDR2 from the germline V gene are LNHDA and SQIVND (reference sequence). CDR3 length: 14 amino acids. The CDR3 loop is CASSADPSTDTQYF. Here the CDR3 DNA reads TGTGCCAGTAGTGCGGATCCTAGCACAGATACGCAGTATTTT.

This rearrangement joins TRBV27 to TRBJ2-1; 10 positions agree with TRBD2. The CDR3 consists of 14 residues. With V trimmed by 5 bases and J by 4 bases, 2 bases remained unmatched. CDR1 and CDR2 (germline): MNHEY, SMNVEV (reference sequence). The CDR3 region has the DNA TGTGCCAGCAGTGGACTAGCGGATTACAATGAGCAGTTCTTC. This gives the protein CASSGLADYNEQFF.

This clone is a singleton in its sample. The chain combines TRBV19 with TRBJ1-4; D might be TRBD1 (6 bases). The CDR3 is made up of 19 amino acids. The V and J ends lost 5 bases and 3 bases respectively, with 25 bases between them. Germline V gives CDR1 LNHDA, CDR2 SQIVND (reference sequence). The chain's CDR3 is CASSVQGDSKGRANEKLFF. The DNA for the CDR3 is TGTGCCAGTAGTGTACAGGGTGACTCCAAAGGTAGAGCTAATGAAAAACTGTTTTTT.

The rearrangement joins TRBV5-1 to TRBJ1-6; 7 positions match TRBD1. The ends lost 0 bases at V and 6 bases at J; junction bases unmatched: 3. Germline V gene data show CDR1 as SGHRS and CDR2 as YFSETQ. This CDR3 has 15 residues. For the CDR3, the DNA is TGCGCCAGCAGCTTGGGGGGACAGAGTAATTCACCCCTCCACTTT. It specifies CASSLGGQSNSPLHF.

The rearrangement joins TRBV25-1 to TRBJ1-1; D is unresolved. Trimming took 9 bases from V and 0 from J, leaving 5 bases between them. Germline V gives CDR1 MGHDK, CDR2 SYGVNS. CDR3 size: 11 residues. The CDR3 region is CASYMNTEAFF. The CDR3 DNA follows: TGTGCCAGTTACATGAACACTGAAGCTTTCTTT.

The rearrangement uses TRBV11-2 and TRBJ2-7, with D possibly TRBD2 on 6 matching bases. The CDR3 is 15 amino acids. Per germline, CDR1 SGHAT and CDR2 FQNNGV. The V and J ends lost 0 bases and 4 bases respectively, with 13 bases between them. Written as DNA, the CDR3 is TGTGCCAGCAGCTTAGATTCACTAGCAGAATACGAGCAGTACTTC. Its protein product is CASSLDSLAEYEQYF.

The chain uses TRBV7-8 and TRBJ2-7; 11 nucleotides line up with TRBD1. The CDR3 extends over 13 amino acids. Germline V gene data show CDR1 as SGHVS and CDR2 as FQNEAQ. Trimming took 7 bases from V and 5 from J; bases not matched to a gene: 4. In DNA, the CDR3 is TGTGCCAGCACCCGGGACAGGGGGGACGAGCAGTACTTC. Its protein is CASTRDRGDEQYF.